The 32 T cell receptor beta chains reported below all come from one sample, sequenced in a study of CD8 T cells in Susac syndrome. Reverse transcription used roughly 0.45 to 1 ug RNA and random hexamers. TCRdb called the immunoSEQ multiplex PCR reads again in MiXCR, with one record for every CDR3 protein. The repertoire has approximately 120,000 distinct CDR3 sequences, around 94% of them found once; the top ten carry about 0.2%. Sequenced sample: CD8+ T cells from PBMCs. These receptor sequences come from a human donor with Susac syndrome.

This clonotype was counted once. The rearrangement uses TRBV7-9 and TRBJ2-5; a weak D match, TRBD1 (7 bases). The CDR3 length is 15 residues. V was shortened by 0 bases and J by 5 bases, with 13 bases between the two germline ends. CDR1 and CDR2 from the germline V gene are SEHNR and FQNEAQ (reference sequence). The CDR3 bases are TGTGCCAGCAGCTTAGCCCAGGGGGGCTGGGAGACCCAGTACTTC. It translates to CASSLAQGGWETQYF.

The V and J genes are TRBV5-4 and TRBJ2-7, with TRBD2 identical over 10 bases. CDR1 is SGHNT, CDR2 YYREEE, per germline (reference sequence). This CDR3 has 15 residues. The V and J ends lost 0 bases and 6 bases, in that order; junction bases with no gene match: 6. CDR3 coding DNA: TGTGCCAGCAGCTTGGGAAGCGGGAGGGCCTCCGAGCAGTACTTC. Encoded protein: CASSLGSGRASEQYF.

This clonotype turned up a few times. The V and J genes are TRBV11-1 and TRBJ2-1; 12 nucleotides agree with TRBD2. J was trimmed by 7 bases and V by 5 bases; bases with no gene match: 9. Germline loops: CDR1 SGHAT, CDR2 FQDESV (reference sequence). The CDR3 runs to 16 residues. The CDR3: CASSLLAGGPSNEQFF. The CDR3 DNA reads as TGTGCCAGCAGCCTCCTAGCGGGAGGGCCCTCTAATGAGCAGTTCTTC.

CDR3 coding DNA: TGTGCCAGCAGCTACAGAGCCTACGAGCAGTACTTC. Residues: CASSYRAYEQYF. The chain carries TRBV11-2 and TRBJ2-7; D not resolved. Germline CDR1 reads SGHAT; CDR2 reads FQNNGV. This CDR3 contains 12 residues. Trimming left V 4 bases short and J 2 bases short, with 6 bases between.

The V call is TRBV29-1, the J call TRBJ2-7, with 8 bases that match TRBD2. CDR1 and CDR2 from the germline V gene are SQVTM and ANQGSEA. This CDR3 region has 15 residues. The trim removed 0 bases at V and 5 bases at J, leaving 9 bases unmatched. In DNA form, the CDR3 reads TGCAGCGTTGAAGATTCCCGGGAGGGCCTGCACGAGCAGTACTTC. Translation: CSVEDSREGLHEQYF.

The genes are TRBV4-3 and TRBJ2-7; no clear D gene. This CDR3 has 15 amino acids. Germline-derived CDR1 and CDR2 are LGHNA and YSLEER. Trimming shortened V by 0 bases and J by 0 bases, and 9 bases separated the two germline ends. CDR3 nucleotides: TGCGCCAGCAGCCAAGATCCAGTGGGCTCCTACGAGCAGTACTTC. Its translation: CASSQDPVGSYEQYF.

The chain links TRBV12-5 to TRBJ1-1; D is undetermined. The CDR3 is made up of 14 amino acids. Trimming cost V 4 bases and J 1 base, with 10 bases left between them. Germline V gene lookup returns CDR1 LGHNT and CDR2 FRNRAP. CDR3 loop: CASGWGVRNTEAFF. The CDR3 bases are TGTGCTAGTGGTTGGGGTGTAAGGAACACTGAAGCTTTCTTT.

The chain combines TRBV2 with TRBJ2-7, with TRBD1 identical over 7 bases. CDR3 length: 16 residues. V lost 4 bases to trimming and J lost 2 bases; unmatched junction nucleotides: 11. In germline, CDR1 is SNHLY, CDR2 FYNNEI. The CDR3 loop is CASSGLPDRAPYEQYF. CDR3 nucleotide sequence: TGTGCCAGCAGTGGGCTGCCCGACAGGGCCCCCTACGAGCAGTACTTC.

As DNA, the CDR3 is TGTGCCAGCAGTTTGGTTGCAGGGTACTTATCGAACACTGAAGCTTTCTTT. Its translation: CASSLVAGYLSNTEAFF. This chain uses TRBV12-3 or TRBV12-4 with TRBJ1-1; a possible D gene is TRBD1 (5 bases). CDR3 length equals 17 residues. V shed 3 bases and J shed 1 base, with 18 bases lying between them.

V is TRBV19 and J is TRBJ1-1; unclear D gene. Germline loops: CDR1 LNHDA, CDR2 SQIVND (reference sequence). CDR3 length: 16 amino acids. V shed 3 bases and J shed 1 base, with 15 bases lying between them. CDR3 residues: CASSIVVGTGNTEAFF. The CDR3, as DNA: TGTGCCAGTAGTATTGTCGTTGGTACGGGGAACACTGAAGCTTTCTTT.

The chain recombines TRBV28 with TRBJ1-5; a possible D gene is TRBD1 (6 bases). This CDR3 spans 15 amino acids. The germline V gene has CDR1 MDHEN and CDR2 SYDVKM. V was cut by 6 bases and J by 3 bases, with 15 bases left in between. CDR3 in amino acids: CASRIDRPSNQPQHF. The CDR3 DNA follows: TGTGCCAGCAGGATCGACAGGCCGTCCAATCAGCCCCAGCATTTT. The full variable domain, with the rest looked up from reference TRBV28 and TRBJ1-5, is DVKVTQSSRYLVKRTGEKVFLECVQDMDHENMFWYRQDPGLGLRLIYFSYDVKMKEKGDIPEGYSVSREKKERFSLILESASTNQTSMYLCASRIDRPSNQPQHFGDGTRLSIL.

The chain employs TRBV4-1 and TRBJ1-6; 7 nucleotides match TRBD1. Trimming removed 4 bases from V and 7 bases from J; junction bases left unmatched: 13. The CDR3 is made up of 17 amino acids. CDR1 and CDR2 (germline): MGHRA, YSYEKL. CDR3 in amino acids: CASSPKGEGAFNSPLHF. In nucleotides, the CDR3 is TGCGCCAGCAGCCCCAAGGGGGAGGGGGCGTTCAATTCACCCCTCCACTTT.

J is TRBJ2-1 and V is TRBV5-1; TRBD2 might be the D (6 bases). CDR1 is SGHRS, CDR2 YFSETQ, per germline. Trimming shortened V by 5 bases and J by 6 bases, and 15 bases separated the two germline ends. This CDR3 region has 14 residues. This CDR3 is CASSPLRGSNEQFF. The CDR3 nucleotides are TGCGCCAGCAGTCCACTCCGGGGGAGCAATGAGCAGTTCTTC.

The CDR3: CAWSSGTDIYEQYF. CDR3 nucleotide sequence: TGTGCCTGGAGTTCCGGGACGGACATATACGAGCAGTACTTC. V is TRBV30 and J is TRBJ2-7; D might be TRBD1 or TRBD2, each matching 5 bases. The CDR3 runs to 14 residues. The V gene's germline CDR1 is GTSNPN and CDR2 SVGIG (reference sequence). Trimming took off 2 bases at V and 4 bases at J, with 15 bases between the two ends.

This chain uses TRBV2 with TRBJ2-1; D may be TRBD1 or TRBD2 (5 bases each). V lost 5 bases and J lost 2, with 19 bases in between. CDR1 is SNHLY and CDR2 is FYNNEI in the germline V gene. CDR3 length equals 17 residues. The CDR3 nucleotides read TGTGCCAGCAGTCCCCTCAACAGGAGAGGGGCCTACAATGAGCAGTTCTTC. Amino acid sequence: CASSPLNRRGAYNEQFF.

The rearrangement joins TRBV24-1 to TRBJ2-1, with 9 bases identical to TRBD1. The V and J ends lost 9 bases and 5 bases, in that order; junction bases with no gene match: 4. CDR1 KGHDR and CDR2 SFDVKD come from the germline V gene. The CDR3 covers 13 residues. Here the CDR3 DNA reads TGTGCCACCCAAGACAGGGGGGACAATGAGCAGTTCTTC. This gives the protein CATQDRGDNEQFF.

The chain combines TRBV5-6 with TRBJ1-2; TRBD1 is a possible D gene (5 bases). The CDR3 is made up of 14 amino acids. Germline V gene lookup returns CDR1 SGHDT and CDR2 YYEEEE. Deletions cut 4 bases from V and 8 bases from J, with 18 bases between. CDR3 coding DNA: TGTGCCAGCAGCCCCACAGGCGGACTGTGGGGCTACACCTTC. Its translation is CASSPTGGLWGYTF.

J is TRBJ1-2 and V is TRBV7-2, with 9 bases lining up with TRBD1. Germline values: CDR1 SGHTA, CDR2 FQGNSA. V lost 1 base and J lost 6; bases outside the gene matches: 6. The CDR3 is 15 residues long. CDR3 coding DNA: TGTGCCAGCAGCTTAGTACAGGGGGCGAGGGATGGCTACACCTTC. It is translated as CASSLVQGARDGYTF.

V and J are TRBV7-3 and TRBJ2-2, with D possibly being TRBD1 (6 bases). Germline-derived CDR1 and CDR2 are SGHTA and FQGTGA. Trimming cost V 6 bases and J 6 bases, with 14 bases left between them. The CDR3 contains 14 residues. The CDR3 region is CASSIQQGSGELFF. CDR3 in DNA: TGTGCCAGCAGTATACAACAGGGATCCGGGGAGCTGTTTTTT.

The chain couples TRBV11-2 to TRBJ1-2; D gene unclear. The CDR3 is made up of 13 amino acids. Germline loops: CDR1 SGHAT, CDR2 FQNNGV. V lost 3 bases and J lost 3, with 8 bases in between. CDR3 DNA: TGTGCCAGCAGCTTTGGGCCATACTATGGCTACACCTTC. This translates into CASSFGPYYGYTF.

This chain joins TRBV12-3 or TRBV12-4 and TRBJ2-3; 8 bases map to TRBD2. The CDR3 sequence is 16 residues long. The V segment lost 6 bases and the J segment 2 bases; nucleotides outside the gene matches: 10. CDR3 amino acids: CASRPGIGGVTDTQYF. DNA for the CDR3: TGTGCCAGCAGGCCCGGGATCGGGGGGGTCACAGATACGCAGTATTTT.

This rearrangement joins TRBV7-3 to TRBJ2-3, with 8 bases that match TRBD2. This CDR3 contains 16 residues. Germline lookup yields CDR1 SGHTA and CDR2 FQGTGA. The J segment lost 8 bases and the V segment lost 6 bases, leaving 16 bases of the junction unmatched. CDR3 DNA sequence: TGTGCCAGCAGTTCGGGACTAGGATCGGTCCTTGGTACGCAGTATTTT. Amino acid sequence: CASSSGLGSVLGTQYF.

The gene calls are TRBV27 and TRBJ1-1; D gene uncertain. The CDR3 sequence is 15 residues long. CDR1 and CDR2 from the germline V gene are MNHEY and SMNVEV (reference sequence). The V gene lost 1 base and the J gene lost 1 base, with 10 bases spanning the gap. The CDR3 loop is CASSLLGTPNTEAFF. The CDR3, as DNA: TGTGCCAGCAGTTTATTGGGCACCCCGAACACTGAAGCTTTCTTT.

The DNA of the CDR3 is TGTGCCAGCAGTTCGGGACAGGATAATTCACCCCTCCACTTT. Protein sequence: CASSSGQDNSPLHF. The chain couples TRBV6-6 to TRBJ1-6, with 8 bases lining up with TRBD1. Germline V gene lookup returns CDR1 MNHNY and CDR2 SVGAGI (reference sequence). The V segment lost 4 bases and the J segment 5 bases; nucleotides outside the gene matches: 1. This CDR3 comprises 14 residues.

CDR3 DNA sequence: TGCGCCAGCAGCTTGGATCGGGAAAGCACAGATACGCAGTATTTT. Protein product: CASSLDRESTDTQYF. The genes are TRBV5-1 and TRBJ2-3; weak D call: TRBD2 (5 bases). The CDR3 covers 15 residues. CDR1 and CDR2 from the germline V gene are SGHRS and YFSETQ. Trimming removed 0 bases at V and 0 bases at J, with 8 bases between.

The chain couples TRBV4-1 to TRBJ2-2; perhaps TRBD2 as D (5 bases). The V gene lost 6 bases and the J gene lost 2 bases, with 10 bases spanning the gap. This CDR3 is built from 14 residues. Per the germline V gene, CDR1 is MGHRA and CDR2 is YSYEKL. The CDR3 sequence is CASRHGVNTGELFF. As DNA, the CDR3 is TGCGCCAGCAGACACGGGGTAAACACCGGGGAGCTGTTTTTT.

The V call is TRBV29-1, the J call TRBJ2-7, with TRBD1 matching 10 bases. The J segment lost 6 bases and the V segment lost 6 bases, leaving 8 bases of the junction unmatched. The CDR3 extends over 13 amino acids. Germline loops: CDR1 SQVTM, CDR2 ANQGSEA. The chain's CDR3 is CSVPDRGGPEQYF. The DNA of the CDR3 is TGCAGCGTGCCGGACAGGGGGGGCCCCGAGCAGTACTTC.

Comments on this clonotype: One end of the junction varies from germline; a read error may be responsible. CDR3 DNA sequence: TGTGCCCGCAGCCCGAGGACGGGGAGAGCCTCTGGGGCCAACGTCCTGACTTTC. Translating gives CARSPRTGRASGANVLTF. The V and J genes are TRBV11-2 and TRBJ2-6; a possible D gene is TRBD2 (5 bases). Germline loops: CDR1 SGHAT, CDR2 FQNNGV. CDR3 length equals 18 residues.

This chain links TRBV7-9 with TRBJ1-2, with D possibly being TRBD1 (5 bases). The V end lost 5 bases, the J end lost 4 bases, and 14 bases lay between the germline ends. Germline lookup yields CDR1 SEHNR and CDR2 FQNEAQ (reference sequence). There are 14 residues in the CDR3. This CDR3 reads CASSPRGGSYGYTF. CDR3 DNA: TGTGCCAGCAGCCCCCGGGGGGGAAGCTATGGCTACACCTTC.

The chain has TRBV28 and TRBJ1-6; D not certain. V shed 3 bases and J shed 7 bases, with 10 bases lying between them. Germline assignment: CDR1 MDHEN and CDR2 SYDVKM. The CDR3 has 14 amino acids. The CDR3 coding sequence is TGTGCCAGCAGTTTGGGCGGAACCAATTCACCCCTCCACTTT. It encodes CASSLGGTNSPLHF.

The chain links TRBV3-1 to TRBJ2-1; maybe TRBD2 (6 bases). The V gene lost 0 bases and the J gene lost 5 bases, with 11 bases spanning the gap. This CDR3 has 15 amino acids. Germline V gene lookup returns CDR1 LGHDT and CDR2 YNNKEL (reference sequence). DNA of the CDR3: TGTGCCAGCAGCCAAGATGGCGGAGGGGACAATGAGCAGTTCTTC. This codes for CASSQDGGGDNEQFF.

The chain uses TRBV27 and TRBJ1-2; TRBD1 agrees at 9 bases. The V gene end was trimmed by 6 bases and the J gene end by 5 bases; junction bases not matched to a gene: 4. The germline V gene encodes CDR1 MNHEY and CDR2 SMNVEV (reference sequence). The CDR3 extends over 13 amino acids. This chain's CDR3 is CASSQQGAYGYTF. CDR3 DNA: TGTGCCAGCAGCCAACAGGGGGCATATGGCTACACCTTC.